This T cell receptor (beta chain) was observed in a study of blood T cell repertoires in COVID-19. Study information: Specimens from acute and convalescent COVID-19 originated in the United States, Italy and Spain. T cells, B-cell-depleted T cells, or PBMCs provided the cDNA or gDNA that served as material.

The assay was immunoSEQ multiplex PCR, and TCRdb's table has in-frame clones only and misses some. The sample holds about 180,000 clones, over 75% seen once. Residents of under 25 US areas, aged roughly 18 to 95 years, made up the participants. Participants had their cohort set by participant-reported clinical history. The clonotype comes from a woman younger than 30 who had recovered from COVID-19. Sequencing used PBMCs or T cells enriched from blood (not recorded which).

The CDR3: CASSSLQGNYGYTF. Written as DNA, the CDR3 is TGCGCCAGCAGCTCGCTACAGGGGAACTATGGCTACACCTTC. This chain links TRBV5-1 with TRBJ1-2; 7 bases fit TRBD1. Germline loops: CDR1 SGHRS, CDR2 YFSETQ. The CDR3 extends over 14 amino acids. Trimming cost V 3 bases and J 2 bases; bases outside gene matches: 4.